The text below deals with one T cell receptor (beta chain). The CDR3 consists of 15 residues. The germline V gene encodes CDR1 SEHNR and CDR2 FQNEAQ (reference sequence). J lost 5 bases, V lost 4 bases, and 8 bases had no gene match. The source of the sample is a study of OX40 agonist ivuxolimab in advanced cancers. Overall study: Ivuxolimab is a fully human IgG2 antibody that activates OX40 (CD134).

TCRdb's copy holds only in-frame clones and misses some; the assay was immunoSEQ multiplex PCR. Counted here are under 70,000 clones, 70% to 90% occurring once; the ten biggest clones make up over 1%. Material: CD4+ or CD8+ T cells sorted from blood, obtained in a trial of the OX40 agonist ivuxolimab. The genes are TRBV7-9 and TRBJ1-5, with 7 bases lining up with TRBD1. The sequence was obtained from an adult with an advanced solid tumor such as melanoma, head and neck, liver or kidney cancer. In DNA form, the CDR3 reads TGTGCCAGCAGCTCTTCGACAGGGTCCGATCAGCCCCAGCATTTT. Amino acids: CASSSSTGSDQPQHF.